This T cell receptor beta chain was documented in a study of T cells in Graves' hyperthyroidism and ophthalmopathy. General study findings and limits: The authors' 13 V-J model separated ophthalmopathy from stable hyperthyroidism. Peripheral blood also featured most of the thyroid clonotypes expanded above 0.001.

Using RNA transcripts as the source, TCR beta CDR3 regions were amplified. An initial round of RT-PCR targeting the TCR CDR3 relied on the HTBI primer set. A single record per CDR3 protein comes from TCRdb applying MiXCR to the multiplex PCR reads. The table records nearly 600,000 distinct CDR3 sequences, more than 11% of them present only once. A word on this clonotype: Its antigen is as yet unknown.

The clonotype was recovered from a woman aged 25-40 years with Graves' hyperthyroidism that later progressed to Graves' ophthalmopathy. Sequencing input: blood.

CDR3 loop: CASSLAPRLRGDNEQFF. The CDR3 DNA reads TGCGCCAGCAGCTTGGCCCCTAGGTTGAGAGGAGACAATGAGCAGTTCTTC. The chain recombines TRBV5-1 with TRBJ2-1; no clear D. This CDR3 spans 17 amino acids. CDR1 and CDR2 from the germline V gene are SGHRS and YFSETQ. V lost 0 bases to trimming and J lost 5 bases, with 18 bases between them.